The clone carrying this TCR beta chain was picked up a small number of times. V gave up 4 bases and J gave up 12 bases, with 12 bases separating them. This CDR3 comprises 11 residues. Per the germline V gene, CDR1 is MGHRA and CDR2 is YSYEKL. Clones were read by immunoSEQ multiplex PCR, and TCRdb kept only the in-frame ones, dropping some. Of about 330,000 clones in the sample, roughly 70% were seen once. This entry belongs to a study of cytotoxic CD8 clonotypes in ibrutinib-treated CLL. This sequence was found in a human donor with chronic lymphocytic leukemia. This specimen was PBMCs, taken after 36 months of ibrutinib treatment. This sequence joins TRBV4-1 and TRBJ1-1; no clear D. The DNA for the CDR3 is TGCGCCAGCAGCCCTAAATGCCCTTCTTTCTTT. This translates into CASSPKCPSFF.